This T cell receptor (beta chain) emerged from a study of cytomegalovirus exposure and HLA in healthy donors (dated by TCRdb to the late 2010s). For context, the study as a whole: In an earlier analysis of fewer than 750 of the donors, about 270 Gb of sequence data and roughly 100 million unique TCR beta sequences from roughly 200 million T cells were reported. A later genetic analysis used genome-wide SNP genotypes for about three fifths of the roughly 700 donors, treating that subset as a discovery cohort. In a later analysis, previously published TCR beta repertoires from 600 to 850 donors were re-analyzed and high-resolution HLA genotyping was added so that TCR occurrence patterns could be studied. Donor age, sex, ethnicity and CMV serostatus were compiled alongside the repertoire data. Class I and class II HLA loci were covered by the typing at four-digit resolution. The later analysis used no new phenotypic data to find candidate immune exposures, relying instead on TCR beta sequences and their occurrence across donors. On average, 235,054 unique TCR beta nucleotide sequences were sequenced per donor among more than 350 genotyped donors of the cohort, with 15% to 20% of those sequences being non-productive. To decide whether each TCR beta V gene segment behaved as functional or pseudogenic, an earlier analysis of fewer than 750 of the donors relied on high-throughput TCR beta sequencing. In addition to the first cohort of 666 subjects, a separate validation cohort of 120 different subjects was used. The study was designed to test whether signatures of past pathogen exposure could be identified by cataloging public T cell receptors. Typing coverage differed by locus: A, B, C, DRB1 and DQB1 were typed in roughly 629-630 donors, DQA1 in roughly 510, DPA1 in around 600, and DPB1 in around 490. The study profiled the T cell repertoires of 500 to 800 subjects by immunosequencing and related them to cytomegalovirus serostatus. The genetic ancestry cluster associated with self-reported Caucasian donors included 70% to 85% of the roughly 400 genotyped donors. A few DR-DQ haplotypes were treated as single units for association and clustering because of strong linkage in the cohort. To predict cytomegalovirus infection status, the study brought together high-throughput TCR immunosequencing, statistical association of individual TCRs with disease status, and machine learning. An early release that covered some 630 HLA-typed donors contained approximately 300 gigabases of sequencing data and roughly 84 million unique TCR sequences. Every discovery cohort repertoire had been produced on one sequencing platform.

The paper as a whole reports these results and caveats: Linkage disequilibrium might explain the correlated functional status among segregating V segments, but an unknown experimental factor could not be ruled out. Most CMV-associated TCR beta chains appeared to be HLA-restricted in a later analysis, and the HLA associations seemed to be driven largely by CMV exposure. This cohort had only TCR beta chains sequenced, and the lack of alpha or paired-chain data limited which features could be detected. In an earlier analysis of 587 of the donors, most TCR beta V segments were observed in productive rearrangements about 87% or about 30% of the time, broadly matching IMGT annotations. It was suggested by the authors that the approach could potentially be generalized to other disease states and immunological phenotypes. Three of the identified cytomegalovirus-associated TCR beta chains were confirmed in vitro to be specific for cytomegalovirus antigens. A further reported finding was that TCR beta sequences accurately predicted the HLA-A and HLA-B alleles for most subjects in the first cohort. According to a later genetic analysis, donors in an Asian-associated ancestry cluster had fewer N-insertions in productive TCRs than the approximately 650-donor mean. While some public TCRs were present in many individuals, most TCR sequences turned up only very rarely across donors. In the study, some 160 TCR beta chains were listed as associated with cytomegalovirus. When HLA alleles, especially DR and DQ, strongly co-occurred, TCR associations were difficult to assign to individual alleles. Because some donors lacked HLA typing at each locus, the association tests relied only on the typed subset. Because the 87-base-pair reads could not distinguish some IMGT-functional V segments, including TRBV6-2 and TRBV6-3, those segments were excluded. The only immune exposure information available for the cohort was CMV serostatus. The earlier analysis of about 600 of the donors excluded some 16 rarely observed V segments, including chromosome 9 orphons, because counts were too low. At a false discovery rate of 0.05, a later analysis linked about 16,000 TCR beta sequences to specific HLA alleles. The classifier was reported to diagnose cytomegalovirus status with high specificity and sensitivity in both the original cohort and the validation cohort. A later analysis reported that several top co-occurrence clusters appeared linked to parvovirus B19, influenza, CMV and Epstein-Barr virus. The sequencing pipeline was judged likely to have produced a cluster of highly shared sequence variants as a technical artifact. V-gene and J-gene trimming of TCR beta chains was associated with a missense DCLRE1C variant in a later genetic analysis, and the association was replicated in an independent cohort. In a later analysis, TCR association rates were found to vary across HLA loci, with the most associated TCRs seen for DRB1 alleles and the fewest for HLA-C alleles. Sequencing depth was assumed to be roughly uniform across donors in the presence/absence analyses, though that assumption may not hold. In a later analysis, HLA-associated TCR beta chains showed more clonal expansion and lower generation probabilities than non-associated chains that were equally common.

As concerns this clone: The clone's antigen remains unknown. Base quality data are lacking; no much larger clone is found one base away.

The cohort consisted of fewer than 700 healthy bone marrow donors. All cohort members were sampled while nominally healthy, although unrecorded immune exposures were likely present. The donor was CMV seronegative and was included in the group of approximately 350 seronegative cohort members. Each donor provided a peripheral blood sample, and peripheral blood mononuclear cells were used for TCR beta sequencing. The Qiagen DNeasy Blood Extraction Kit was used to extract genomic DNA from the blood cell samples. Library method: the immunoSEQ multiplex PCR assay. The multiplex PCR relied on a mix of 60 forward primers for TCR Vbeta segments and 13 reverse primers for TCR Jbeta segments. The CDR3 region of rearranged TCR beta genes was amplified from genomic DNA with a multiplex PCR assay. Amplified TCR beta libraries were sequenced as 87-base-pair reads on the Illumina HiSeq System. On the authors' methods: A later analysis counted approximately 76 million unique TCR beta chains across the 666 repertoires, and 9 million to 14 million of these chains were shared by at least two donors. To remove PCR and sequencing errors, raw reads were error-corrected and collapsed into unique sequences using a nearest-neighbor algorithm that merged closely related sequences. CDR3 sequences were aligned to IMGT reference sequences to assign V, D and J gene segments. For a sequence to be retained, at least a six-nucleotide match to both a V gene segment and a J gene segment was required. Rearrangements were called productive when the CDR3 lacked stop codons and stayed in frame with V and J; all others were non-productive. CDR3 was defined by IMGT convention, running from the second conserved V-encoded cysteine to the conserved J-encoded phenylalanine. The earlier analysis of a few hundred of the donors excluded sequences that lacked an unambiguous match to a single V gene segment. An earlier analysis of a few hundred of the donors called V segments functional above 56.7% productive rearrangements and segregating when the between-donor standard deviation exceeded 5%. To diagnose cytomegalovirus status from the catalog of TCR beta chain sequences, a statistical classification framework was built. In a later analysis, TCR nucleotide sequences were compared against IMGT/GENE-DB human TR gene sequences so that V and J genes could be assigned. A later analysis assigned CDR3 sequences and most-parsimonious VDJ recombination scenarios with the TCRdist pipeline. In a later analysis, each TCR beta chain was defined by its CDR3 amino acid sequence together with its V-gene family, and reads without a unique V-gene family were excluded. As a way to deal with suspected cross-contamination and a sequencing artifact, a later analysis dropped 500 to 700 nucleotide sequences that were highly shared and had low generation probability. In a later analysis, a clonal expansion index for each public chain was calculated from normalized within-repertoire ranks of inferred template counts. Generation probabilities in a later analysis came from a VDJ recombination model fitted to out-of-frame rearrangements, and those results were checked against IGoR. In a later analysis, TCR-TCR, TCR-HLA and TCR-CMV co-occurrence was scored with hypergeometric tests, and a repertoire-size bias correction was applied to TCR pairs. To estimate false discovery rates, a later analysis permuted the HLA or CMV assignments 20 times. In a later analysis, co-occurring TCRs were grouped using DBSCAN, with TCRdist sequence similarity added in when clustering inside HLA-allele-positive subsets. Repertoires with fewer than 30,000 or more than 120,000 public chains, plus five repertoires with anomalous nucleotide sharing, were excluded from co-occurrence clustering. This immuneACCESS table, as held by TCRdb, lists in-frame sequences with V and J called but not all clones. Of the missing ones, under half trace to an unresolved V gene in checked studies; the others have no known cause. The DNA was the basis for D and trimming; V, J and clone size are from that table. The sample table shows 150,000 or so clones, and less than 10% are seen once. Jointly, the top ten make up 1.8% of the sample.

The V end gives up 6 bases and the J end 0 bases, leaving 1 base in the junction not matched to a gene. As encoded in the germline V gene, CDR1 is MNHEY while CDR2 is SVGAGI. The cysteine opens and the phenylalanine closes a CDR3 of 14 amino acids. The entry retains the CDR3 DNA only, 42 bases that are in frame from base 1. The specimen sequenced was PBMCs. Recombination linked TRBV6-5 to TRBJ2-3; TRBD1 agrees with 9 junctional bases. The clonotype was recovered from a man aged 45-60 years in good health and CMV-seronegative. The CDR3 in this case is CASRQGASTDTQYF. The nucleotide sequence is TGTGCCAGCAGACAGGGGGCAAGCACAGATACGCAGTATTTT.